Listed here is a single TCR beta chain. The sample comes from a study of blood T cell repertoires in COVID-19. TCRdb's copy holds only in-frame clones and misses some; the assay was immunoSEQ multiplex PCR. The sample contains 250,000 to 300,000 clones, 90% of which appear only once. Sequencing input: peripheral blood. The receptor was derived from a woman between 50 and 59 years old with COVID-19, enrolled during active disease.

CDR3 in amino acids: CASSFQVSYEQYF. CDR3 sequence (DNA): TGTGCCAGCAGTTTTCAGGTATCCTACGAGCAGTACTTC. The chain carries TRBV12-3 or TRBV12-4 and TRBJ2-7; D gene uncertain. This CDR3 comprises 13 residues. V was trimmed by 3 bases and J by 1 base, leaving 7 bases between them.